This T cell receptor beta chain emerged from a study of blood T cells in healthy people across ages. For the study at large: Per every two T cells, about one barcoded beta molecule was captured by template switching.

RNA extraction gave at least 5.5 micrograms of total RNA per sample. Looked up from germline, CDR1 is SGHRS and CDR2 is YFSETQ. The CDR3 has 14 amino acids. J was trimmed by 5 bases and V by 4 bases; bases with no gene match: 7. Then a second PCR, running roughly 6 to 12 cycles, was carried out with a sample-barcoded 5' primer and a J-beta primer mix. Every cDNA molecule bore a tag from a template-switch adaptor containing 12 random nucleotides. Researchers report that each sample yielded at least 3 million CDR3-containing paired-end reads. TCRdb used MiXCR to reprocess the 5' RACE reads, holding one entry per CDR3 protein. The profile covers over 600,000 distinct CDR3 sequences, with over 40% appearing a single time and around 30% taken by the ten largest.

V usage is TRBV5-1 and J usage is TRBJ2-5; TRBD1 matches 8 bases. This receptor was taken from an elderly man in good health. The specimen sequenced was blood. Here the CDR3 DNA reads TGCGCCAGCAGCGGCGGACAGGGTGTGGAGACCCAGTACTTC. Amino acid sequence: CASSGGQGVETQYF. Complete variable domain (other parts from reference TRBV5-1 and TRBJ2-5): KAGVTQTPRYLIKTRGQQVTLSCSPISGHRSVSWYQQTPGQGLQFLFEYFSETQRNKGNFPGRFSGRQFSNSRSEMNVSTLELGDSALYLCASSGGQGVETQYFGPGTRLLVL.